This T cell receptor beta chain was sequenced for a study of regulatory T cells in long-lasting Graves disease. Study in general: Graves' cases, newly diagnosed, had used antithyroid drugs under 3 months.

Time point defined: newly diagnosed GD, antithyroid drugs for less than 3 months. Isolated PBMC RNA provided the starting material for the TCR library. Library construction for TCR beta used iRepertoire HTBI primers and Arm-PCR of CDR3 regions. TCRdb ran MiXCR on the multiplex PCR reads and lists one entry per CDR3 protein. The data show approximately 470,000 distinct CDR3 sequences, with around 15% seen just once and 10% to 15% held by the top ten. This clonotype turned up a few times. The antigen is unknown. Findings and caveats of the study: The persistent group shared some 2,700 public clonotypes, more than the approximately 970 shared by new patients.

These data also featured in a second study, about T cells in Graves' hyperthyroidism and ophthalmopathy. This second study notes: The study enrolled patients aged 18 to 65 with newly diagnosed hyperthyroidism of under 2 months' duration.

Material: peripheral blood mononuclear cells (PBMCs), obtained at new diagnosis, from a patient treated with antithyroid drugs. The receptor was isolated from a man in his forties with Graves disease.

The CDR3 spells CAWIKLPGQGHEQYF. CDR3 bases: TGTGCCTGGATTAAATTGCCGGGCCAGGGCCACGAGCAGTACTTC. The chain employs TRBV30 and TRBJ2-7, with D possibly being TRBD1 (5 bases). Looked up from germline, CDR1 is GTSNPN and CDR2 is SVGIG (reference sequence). This CDR3 spans 15 amino acids. V lost 4 bases, J lost 5 bases, and 21 bases lay in between.